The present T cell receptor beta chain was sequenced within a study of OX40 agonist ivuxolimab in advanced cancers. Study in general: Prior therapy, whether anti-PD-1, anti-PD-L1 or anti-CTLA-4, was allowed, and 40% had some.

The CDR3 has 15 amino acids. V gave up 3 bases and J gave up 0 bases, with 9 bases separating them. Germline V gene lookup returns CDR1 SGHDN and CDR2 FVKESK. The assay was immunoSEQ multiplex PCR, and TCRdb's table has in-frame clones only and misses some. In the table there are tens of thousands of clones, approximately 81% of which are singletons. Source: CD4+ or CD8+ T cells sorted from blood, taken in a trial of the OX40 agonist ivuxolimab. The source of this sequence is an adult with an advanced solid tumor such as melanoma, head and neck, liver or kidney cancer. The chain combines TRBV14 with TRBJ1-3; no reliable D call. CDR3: CASSHQASSGNTIYF. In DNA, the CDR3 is TGTGCCAGCAGCCACCAGGCATCCTCTGGAAACACCATATATTTT.